What follows describes a single T cell receptor beta chain. The sample holds a few counts of this clonotype. No cognate antigen has been identified for it. The input lacks base qualities; no much larger clone sits a single base away. The CDR3 spans 14 residues, from the cysteine through the phenylalanine. Kept here is only the CDR3 DNA, which spans 42 bases and is read in frame from base 1. V and J are truncated by 3 bases and 2 bases respectively, leaving an intervening sequence of 7 bases. According to the germline V gene, CDR1 reads MGHRA and CDR2 reads YSYEKL. The data originate from a study of CD8+CD57+ T cells in acquired aplastic anemia (dated by TCRdb to 2016 to 2019). Regarding the complete study: DNA extracted from sorted CD4+ and CD8+ cells had a mean of roughly 3.4 ug, with a range of 0.2 to 27.4 ug. A CD8+CD57+ expansion meant a frequency higher than the mean frequency seen in healthy subjects.

Genomic DNA was used as template for profiling of TCR beta VDJ combinations and CDR3 sequences. An Illumina HiSeq 2000 was used for TCR repertoire sequencing. In the paper's pipeline: TRBV/TRBJ rearrangement plots, CDR3 size and DJ length profiles, and Simpson's diversity index were used to evaluate the repertoires. The most abundant DNA sequence in the deep sequencing data was defined as the immunodominant clone. CDR3 amino acid sequences were screened for sharing across subjects and compared with published repertoires and the VDJdb database. TCRdb cleaned the public reads at Q25 with fastp, built clones with MiXCR and kept in-frame beta chains. For every CDR3 protein sequence, its rows merge into one entry that carries the most common genes and DNA. TCRdb, not the authors, supplied the V and J calls. The sample records more than 45,000 distinct CDR3 sequences, roughly three fifths of which are singletons. About 15% of the sample is taken by the ten largest.

Patients chosen for sequencing had shown expansion of CD8+CD57+ cells by flow cytometry. Every patient had a diagnosis of severe acquired aplastic anemia based on International Study of Aplastic Anemia and Agranulocytosis and Camitta criteria. At the time blood was sampled, none of the patients had received any therapy. The study deep-sequenced TCR repertoires of sorted CD4+ and CD8+ blood T cells from severe aplastic anemia patients and healthy subjects. Patients were enrolled under clinicaltrials.gov protocols 00001620, 01623167, 00001397, 00071045, 00081523 and 00961064 in the USA. Ficoll-Paque density gradient centrifugation was used to isolate peripheral blood mononuclear cells. Before DNA extraction, CD4+ and CD8+ T cells were sorted with FACS or magnetic beads. Study-wide findings and limitations: CD8+ Simpson's diversity did not differ significantly between patients and healthy controls (P=0.060). Around 31 CD8+ CDR3 sequences were shared between patients and controls but appeared highly expressed in patients and within their immunodominant clones.

The sequenced sample was sorted CD4+, CD8+, or CD8+CD57+ T cells (not recorded which) from PBMCs. This TCR was recovered from a human donor with aplastic anemia. The rearranged chain carries TRBV4-1 and TRBJ2-2; the D gene lacks a confident call. The CDR3 corresponds to CASSQSINTGELFF. At the DNA level, the sequence is TGCGCCAGCAGCCAGAGCATCAACACCGGGGAGCTGTTTTTT.